These 10 T cell receptor beta chains share one sample of origin, sequenced in a study of CD8 T cells in ankylosing spondylitis. TCRdb reanalysed the 5' RACE reads using MiXCR and keeps one entry per CDR3 protein. Of more than 60,000 distinct CDR3 sequences listed, less than 6% are singletons. Sample: blood, either unsorted or a sorted T cell fraction (not recorded which). These receptors originate from a male donor with ankylosing spondylitis or in good health (not recorded which).

In this sample, this clonotype turned up many times. This chain uses TRBV9 with TRBJ2-3; the D gene is possibly TRBD2 (6 bases). The CDR3 is made up of 14 amino acids. V gave up 4 bases and J gave up 0 bases, with 9 bases separating them. Germline V gene sequence: CDR1 SGDLS, CDR2 YYNGEE. CDR3 sequence (DNA): TGTGCCAGCAGCCCGGAGGGCAGCACAGATACGCAGTATTTT. As protein: CASSPEGSTDTQYF. Full variable domain (remainder filled in from reference TRBV9 and TRBJ2-3): DSGVTQTPKHLITATGQRVTLRCSPRSGDLSVYWYQQSLDQGLQFLIQYYNGEERAKGNILERFSAQQFPDLHSELNLSSLELGDSALYFCASSPEGSTDTQYFGPGTRLTVL.

This clonotype was seen at least ten times. CDR3 residues: CASRVTGGQWDYEQYF. As DNA, the CDR3 is TGTGCCAGCAGGGTAACAGGGGGCCAATGGGACTACGAGCAGTACTTC. The gene calls are TRBV5-6 and TRBJ2-7, with 9 bases aligning to TRBD1. Germline V gene data show CDR1 as SGHDT and CDR2 as YYEEEE. With 5 bases clipped from V and 3 bases from J, the junction kept 12 bases outside the gene matches. The CDR3 runs 16 residues.

This clonotype was seen many times. This chain joins TRBV5-1 and TRBJ1-4; the D gene is possibly TRBD1 (5 bases). This CDR3 is built from 13 residues. The V gene's germline CDR1 is SGHRS and CDR2 YFSETQ. Trimming stripped 3 bases from V and 5 bases from J, with 8 bases between. CDR3 amino acids: CASSSEGNEKLFF. CDR3 sequence (DNA): TGCGCCAGCAGCTCAGAGGGGAATGAAAAACTGTTTTTT.

This clonotype was seen ten or more times. This rearrangement joins TRBV28 to TRBJ2-1, with TRBD1 matching over 10 bases. V was pared by 6 bases and J by 10 bases, with 12 bases of the junction left unmatched. CDR3 size: 15 residues. CDR1 is MDHEN, CDR2 SYDVKM, per germline. The DNA for the CDR3 is TGTGCCAGCAGCCGGCCGGGACAGGGGTTCGGGGAGCAGTTCTTC. Amino acids: CASSRPGQGFGEQFF.

J is TRBJ1-6 and V is TRBV7-9; D ambiguous. There are 13 residues in the CDR3. The V gene lost 7 bases and the J gene lost 8 bases, with 12 bases spanning the gap. Germline loops: CDR1 SEHNR, CDR2 FQNEAQ (reference sequence). The CDR3 spells CASTQGSDSPLHF. CDR3 coding DNA: TGTGCCAGCACCCAAGGCAGCGATTCACCCCTCCACTTT. Together with reference TRBV7-9 and TRBJ1-6, the CDR3 gives the full variable domain: DTGVSQNPRHKITKRGQNVTFRCDPISEHNRLYWYRQTLGQGPEFLTYFQNEAQLEKSRLLSDRFSAERPKGSFSTLEIQRTEQGDSAMYLCASTQGSDSPLHFGNGTRLTVT.

This clonotype was recorded at least ten times. The chain links TRBV7-3 to TRBJ2-2; TRBD2 agrees at 8 bases. V gave up 0 bases and J gave up 6 bases; unmatched junction bases: 0. The length of the CDR3 is 14 residues. Germline lookup yields CDR1 SGHTA and CDR2 FQGTGA. The CDR3 loop reads CASSLTGGAGELFF. For the CDR3, the DNA is TGTGCCAGCAGCTTAACCGGGGGGGCCGGGGAGCTGTTTTTT.

This clonotype has a count of ten or more. This chain joins TRBV15 and TRBJ2-5; no clear D. The CDR3 consists of 15 residues. Germline CDR1 reads LNHNV; CDR2 reads YYDKDF (reference sequence). The germline V and J ends were trimmed by 0 bases and 3 bases, with 11 bases remaining between them. CDR3 region: CATSRDRPFEETQYF. The CDR3 bases are TGTGCCACCAGCAGAGATCGACCTTTCGAAGAGACCCAGTACTTC.

This clonotype was counted at least ten times. V usage is TRBV6-1 and J usage is TRBJ1-2, with 9 bases fitting TRBD1. This CDR3 has 15 amino acids. V gave up 5 bases and J gave up 8 bases; unmatched junction bases: 12. Germline CDR1 reads MNHNS; CDR2 reads SASEGT. The CDR3 loop is CASSRGEGTGIGYTF. CDR3 DNA sequence: TGTGCCAGCAGTCGGGGGGAGGGGACAGGGATCGGCTACACCTTC.

Ten or more counts support this clonotype. V is TRBV5-1 and J is TRBJ2-2; 7 nucleotides line up with TRBD1. The junction had 8 bases not matched to a gene; V was cut back by 0 bases and J by 6 bases. The CDR3 length is 16 residues. The germline CDR1 and CDR2 sequences are SGHRS and YFSETQ. CDR3 loop: CASSLDSTGVAGELFF. The CDR3 nucleotides are TGCGCCAGCAGCTTGGATAGCACAGGGGTCGCCGGGGAGCTGTTTTTT.

This clonotype has a count of ten or more. This chain uses TRBV3-1 with TRBJ1-6; TRBD1 might be the D (6 bases). Trimming pared 3 bases from V and 7 bases from J, leaving 10 bases between. The CDR3 length is 14 residues. Looked up from germline, CDR1 is LGHDT and CDR2 is YNNKEL (reference sequence). The CDR3 DNA sequence: TGTGCCAGCAGCCACCCAGGGGAGAATTCACCCCTCCACTTT. Its translation is CASSHPGENSPLHF. Based on the CDR3 plus reference TRBV3-1 and TRBJ1-6, the full variable domain is DTAVSQTPKYLVTQMGNDKSIKCEQNLGHDTMYWYKQDSKKFLKIMFSYNNKELIINETVPNRFSPKSPDKAHLNLHINSLELGDSAVYFCASSHPGENSPLHFGNGTRLTVT.